This T cell receptor beta chain was sequenced in a study of blood T cell repertoires in COVID-19. Measured with immunoSEQ multiplex PCR; TCRdb has only the in-frame clones, and not every one. The sample records about 200,000 clones, around nine tenths being singletons. V was pared by 5 bases and J by 2 bases, with 13 bases of the junction left unmatched. CDR3 length: 17 residues. Germline CDR1 and CDR2: MNHEY and SVGEGT. The rearrangement links TRBV6-2 or TRBV6-3 to TRBJ2-3; 7 bases are shared with TRBD2. Material for sequencing was peripheral blood. This sequence was found in a man aged 55-75 years with acute or convalescent COVID-19. The CDR3 protein is CASSGERGRSTTDTQYF. DNA of the CDR3: TGTGCCAGCAGTGGCGAGCGGGGCCGATCTACCACAGATACGCAGTATTTT.